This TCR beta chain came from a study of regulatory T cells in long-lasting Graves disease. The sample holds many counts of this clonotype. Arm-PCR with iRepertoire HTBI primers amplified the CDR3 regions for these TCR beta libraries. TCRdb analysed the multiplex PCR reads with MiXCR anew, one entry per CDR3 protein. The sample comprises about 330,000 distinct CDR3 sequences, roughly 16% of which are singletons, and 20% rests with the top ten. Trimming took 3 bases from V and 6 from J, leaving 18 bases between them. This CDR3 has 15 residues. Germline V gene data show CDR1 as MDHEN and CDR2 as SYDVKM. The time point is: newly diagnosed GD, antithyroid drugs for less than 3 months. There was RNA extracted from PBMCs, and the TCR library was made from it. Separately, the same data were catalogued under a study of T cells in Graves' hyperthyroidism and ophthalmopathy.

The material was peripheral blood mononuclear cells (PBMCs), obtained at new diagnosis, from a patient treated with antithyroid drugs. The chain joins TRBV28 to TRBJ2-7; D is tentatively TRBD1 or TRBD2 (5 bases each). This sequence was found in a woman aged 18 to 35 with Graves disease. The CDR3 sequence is CASSLGVWQGGEQYF. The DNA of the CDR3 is TGTGCCAGCAGTTTGGGAGTATGGCAGGGCGGCGAGCAGTACTTC.